This entry is about one T cell receptor beta chain. The antigen remains undetermined. This entry comes from a study of shared clonotypes between healthy human individuals. The protocol was immunoSEQ multiplex PCR, while the TCRdb copy is restricted to in-frame clones and leaves out a portion. The sample holds hundreds of thousands of clones, 92% seen once. Terminally differentiated effector memory CD45RA+ cells were left out of the naive CD8 fraction, which was CD45RO-negative and positively selected for CCR7. Overall study results and limits: Donor scarcity curtailed the genetic and exposure-history diversity represented herein.

The sequencing input was naive CD8+ T cells sorted from blood. This clonotype was sampled from a man in his thirties or forties in good health.

The CDR3 DNA is TGTGCCAGCAGCCTCGGACACGTCGGCGAGCAGTACTTC. This gives the protein CASSLGHVGEQYF. The chain recombines TRBV7-6 with TRBJ2-7; weak D call: TRBD1 (5 bases). CDR3 length: 13 amino acids. V dropped 5 bases and J dropped 6 bases, with 14 bases sitting between them. Germline lookup yields CDR1 SGHVS and CDR2 FNYEAQ.